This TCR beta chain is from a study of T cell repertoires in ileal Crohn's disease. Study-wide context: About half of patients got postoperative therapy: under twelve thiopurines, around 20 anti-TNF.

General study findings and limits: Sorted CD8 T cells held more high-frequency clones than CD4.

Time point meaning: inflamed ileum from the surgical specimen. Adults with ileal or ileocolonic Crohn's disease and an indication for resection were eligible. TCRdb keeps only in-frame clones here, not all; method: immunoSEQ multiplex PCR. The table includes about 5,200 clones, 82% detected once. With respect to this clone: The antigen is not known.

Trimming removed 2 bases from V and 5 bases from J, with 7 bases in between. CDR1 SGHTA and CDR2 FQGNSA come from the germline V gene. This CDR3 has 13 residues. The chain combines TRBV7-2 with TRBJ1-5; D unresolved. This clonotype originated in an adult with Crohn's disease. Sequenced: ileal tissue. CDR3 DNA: TGTGCCAGCAGCTTACGGGTAGATCAGCCCCAGCATTTT. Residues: CASSLRVDQPQHF.